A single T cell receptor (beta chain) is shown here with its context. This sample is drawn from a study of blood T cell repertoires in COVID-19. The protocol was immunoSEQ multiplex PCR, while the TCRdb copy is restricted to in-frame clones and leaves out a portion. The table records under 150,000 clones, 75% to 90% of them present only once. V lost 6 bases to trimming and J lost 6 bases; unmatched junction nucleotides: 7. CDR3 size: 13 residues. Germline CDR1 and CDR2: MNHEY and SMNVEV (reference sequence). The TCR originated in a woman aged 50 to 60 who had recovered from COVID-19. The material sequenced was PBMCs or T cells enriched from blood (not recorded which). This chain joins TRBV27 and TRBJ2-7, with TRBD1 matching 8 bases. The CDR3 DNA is TGTGCCAGCAGCTTGACAGGGGCGGCCGAGCAGTACTTC. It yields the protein CASSLTGAAEQYF.